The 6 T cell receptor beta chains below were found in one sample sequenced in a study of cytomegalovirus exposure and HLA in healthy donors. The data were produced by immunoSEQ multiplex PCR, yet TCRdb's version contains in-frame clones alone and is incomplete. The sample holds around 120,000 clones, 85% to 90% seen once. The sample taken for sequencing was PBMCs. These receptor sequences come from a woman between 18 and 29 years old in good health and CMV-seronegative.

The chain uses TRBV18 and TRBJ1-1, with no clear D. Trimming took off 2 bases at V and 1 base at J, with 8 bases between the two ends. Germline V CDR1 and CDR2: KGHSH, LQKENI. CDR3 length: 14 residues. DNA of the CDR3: TGTGCCAGCTCACCAGTCTCAGAGAACACTGAAGCTTTCTTT. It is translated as CASSPVSENTEAFF.

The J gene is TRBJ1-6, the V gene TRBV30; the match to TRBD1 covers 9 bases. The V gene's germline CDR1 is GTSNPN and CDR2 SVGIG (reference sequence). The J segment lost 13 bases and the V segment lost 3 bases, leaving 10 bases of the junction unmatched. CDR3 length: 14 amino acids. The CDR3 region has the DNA TGTGCCTGGAGAAGGACAGGGGTGGTGTCGCCCCTCCACTTT. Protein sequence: CAWRRTGVVSPLHF.

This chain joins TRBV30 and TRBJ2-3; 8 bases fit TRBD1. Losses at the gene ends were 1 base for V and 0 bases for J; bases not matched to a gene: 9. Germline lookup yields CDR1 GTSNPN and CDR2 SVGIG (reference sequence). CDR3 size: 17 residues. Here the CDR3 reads CAWSAGTGKTSTDTQYF. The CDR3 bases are TGTGCCTGGAGTGCCGGGACAGGCAAAACTAGCACAGATACGCAGTATTTT. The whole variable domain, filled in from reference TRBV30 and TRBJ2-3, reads SQTIHQWPATLVQPVGSPLSLECTVEGTSNPNLYWYRQAAGRGLQLLFYSVGIGQISSEVPQNLSASRPQDRQFILSSKKLLLSDSGFYLCAWSAGTGKTSTDTQYFGPGTRLTVL.

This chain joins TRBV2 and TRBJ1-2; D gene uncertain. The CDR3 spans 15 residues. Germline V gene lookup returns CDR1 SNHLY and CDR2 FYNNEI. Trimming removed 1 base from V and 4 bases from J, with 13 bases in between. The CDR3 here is CASSEGGSHSYGYTF. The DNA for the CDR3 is TGTGCCAGCAGTGAAGGCGGCTCACATTCCTATGGCTACACCTTC.

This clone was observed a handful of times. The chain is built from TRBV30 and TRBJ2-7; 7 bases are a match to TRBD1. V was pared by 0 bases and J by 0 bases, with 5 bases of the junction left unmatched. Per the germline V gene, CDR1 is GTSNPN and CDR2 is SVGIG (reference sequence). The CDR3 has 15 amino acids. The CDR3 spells CAWSVKDRSSYEQYF. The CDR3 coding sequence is TGTGCCTGGAGTGTAAAGGACAGGAGCTCCTACGAGCAGTACTTC. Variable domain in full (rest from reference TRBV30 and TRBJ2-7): SQTIHQWPATLVQPVGSPLSLECTVEGTSNPNLYWYRQAAGRGLQLLFYSVGIGQISSEVPQNLSASRPQDRQFILSSKKLLLSDSGFYLCAWSVKDRSSYEQYFGPGTRLTVT.

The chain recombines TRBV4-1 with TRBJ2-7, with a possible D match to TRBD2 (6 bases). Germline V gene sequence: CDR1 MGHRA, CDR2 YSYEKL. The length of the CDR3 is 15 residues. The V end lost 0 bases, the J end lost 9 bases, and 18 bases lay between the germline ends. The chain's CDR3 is CASSQDSGVPSGQYF. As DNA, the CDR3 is TGCGCCAGCAGCCAAGATTCGGGGGTCCCTTCAGGGCAGTACTTC.